These T cell receptor beta chains were read from a single sample in a study of T cell responses to AZD1222 COVID-19 vaccine. Method: immunoSEQ multiplex PCR; TCRdb's copy keeps in-frame clones and lacks some. Here the sample spans about 140,000 clones, about 90% being singletons. Here the sequenced sample was peripheral blood, taken on day 0 of AZD1222 vaccination. The receptors were gathered from an adult in good health. Both conserved end residues are part of each CDR3. Fields, in order: CDR3 DNA, CDR3 protein, clone size, J gene, V gene, D gene. A D gene is named only where the DNA matches it firmly. Clone sizes are given selectively: once, few, many, or a class where the clone is expanded.

CDR3nt: TGTGCCAGCAGTGAATATGGTCAGCCCCAGCATTTT
CDR3aa: CASSEYGQPQHF
abundance: -
j_gene: TRBJ1-5
v_gene: TRBV25-1
d_gene: -

CDR3nt: TGTGCCAGCAGCCCCCTGGGGAAGAACACTGAAGCTTTCTTT
CDR3aa: CASSPLGKNTEAFF
abundance: -
j_gene: TRBJ1-1
v_gene: TRBV3-1/TRBV3-2
d_gene: -

CDR3nt: TGTGCCAGCAGCGTAGGCCGGCAGATGAACACTGAAGCTTTCTTT
CDR3aa: CASSVGRQMNTEAFF
abundance: -
j_gene: TRBJ1-1
v_gene: TRBV9
d_gene: -

CDR3nt: TGTGCCAGCGGCCGAAGGAGGCTAGACACTGAAGCTTTCTTT
CDR3aa: CASGRRRLDTEAFF
abundance: -
j_gene: TRBJ1-1
v_gene: TRBV6-5
d_gene: -

CDR3nt: TGTGCCAGCAGCGGAACCGGGACAGGGCCCCAAGAGACCCAGTACTTC
CDR3aa: CASSGTGTGPQETQYF
abundance: -
j_gene: TRBJ2-5
v_gene: TRBV7-3
d_gene: TRBD1

CDR3nt: TGTGCCAGCAGCCAAGATCAGGGGGCTGGAAACACCATATATTTT
CDR3aa: CASSQDQGAGNTIYF
abundance: few
j_gene: TRBJ1-3
v_gene: TRBV4-2
d_gene: TRBD1

CDR3nt: TGTGCCAGCAGCTTAGGACCGGAGCTGGATACGCAGTATTTT
CDR3aa: CASSLGPELDTQYF
abundance: -
j_gene: TRBJ2-3
v_gene: TRBV7-2
d_gene: -

CDR3nt: TGTGCCAGCAGCCCACCCCGGAGCGGCTACGAGCAGTACTTC
CDR3aa: CASSPPRSGYEQYF
abundance: -
j_gene: TRBJ2-7
v_gene: TRBV7-2
d_gene: -

CDR3nt: TGTGCCAGCAGCCAGTCAACGGGGAGGGGCTGGGATAGCAATCAGCCCCAGCATTTT
CDR3aa: CASSQSTGRGWDSNQPQHF
abundance: -
j_gene: TRBJ1-5
v_gene: TRBV4-2
d_gene: -

CDR3nt: TGTGCCAGCAGGCCTGCTAGCGGGAGGACGGATGAGCAGTTCTTC
CDR3aa: CASRPASGRTDEQFF
abundance: -
j_gene: TRBJ2-1
v_gene: TRBV2
d_gene: TRBD2

CDR3nt: TGTGCCAGCAGTCCTAACCGGGACCCTGAAAAACTGTTTTTT
CDR3aa: CASSPNRDPEKLFF
abundance: -
j_gene: TRBJ1-4
v_gene: TRBV28
d_gene: -

CDR3nt: TGTGCCAGCAGCTTAGTCTTATCAGATACGCAGTATTTT
CDR3aa: CASSLVLSDTQYF
abundance: -
j_gene: TRBJ2-3
v_gene: TRBV11-3
d_gene: -

CDR3nt: TGTGCTAGTGGTTTTGTTGCGGGGGCCCAAGAGACCCAGTACTTC
CDR3aa: CASGFVAGAQETQYF
abundance: -
j_gene: TRBJ2-5
v_gene: TRBV12-5
d_gene: -

CDR3nt: TGTGCCAGCAGACCCAGACAGGCCTACGAGCAGTACTTC
CDR3aa: CASRPRQAYEQYF
abundance: few
j_gene: TRBJ2-7
v_gene: TRBV6-5
d_gene: -

CDR3nt: TGTGCCAGCAGCTTGGGCGGGAGGCTGCAAGAGACCCAGTACTTC
CDR3aa: CASSLGGRLQETQYF
abundance: -
j_gene: TRBJ2-5
v_gene: TRBV7-2
d_gene: TRBD2

CDR3nt: TGCGCCAGCAGCTCCGGGACAGGGGATGGGAATCAGCCCCAGCATTTT
CDR3aa: CASSSGTGDGNQPQHF
abundance: -
j_gene: TRBJ1-5
v_gene: TRBV5-1
d_gene: TRBD1

CDR3nt: TGTGCCAGCCGAAGGGAACCTAACACCGGGGAGCTGTTTTTT
CDR3aa: CASRREPNTGELFF
abundance: -
j_gene: TRBJ2-2
v_gene: TRBV5-6
d_gene: -

CDR3nt: TGCAGCGTGAGCGGGGCCGGAGATACGCAGTATTTT
CDR3aa: CSVSGAGDTQYF
abundance: -
j_gene: TRBJ2-3
v_gene: TRBV29-1
d_gene: TRBD2

CDR3nt: TGTGCCAGCAGCTTAGCTGACGCCTCAAAACACGAGCAGTACTTC
CDR3aa: CASSLADASKHEQYF
abundance: few
j_gene: TRBJ2-7
v_gene: TRBV7-9
d_gene: -

CDR3nt: TGTGCCAGCAGCTTTTCCAGGACGCTTGGCTACACCTTC
CDR3aa: CASSFSRTLGYTF
abundance: -
j_gene: TRBJ1-2
v_gene: TRBV11-2
d_gene: -

CDR3nt: TGTGCCACCAGGGGGACTAAGGGCACTGAAGCTTTCTTT
CDR3aa: CATRGTKGTEAFF
abundance: -
j_gene: TRBJ1-1
v_gene: TRBV15
d_gene: -

CDR3nt: TGCAGCGTTTCCAAGGGGCTGGTGGAGCAGTTCTTC
CDR3aa: CSVSKGLVEQFF
abundance: -
j_gene: TRBJ2-1
v_gene: TRBV29-1
d_gene: -

CDR3nt: TGTGCCAGCAGCTCACAAGGTGGGGGGAGCTCCTACAATGAGCAGTTCTTC
CDR3aa: CASSSQGGGSSYNEQFF
abundance: -
j_gene: TRBJ2-1
v_gene: TRBV3-1/TRBV3-2
d_gene: -

CDR3nt: TGTGCCAGCAGCCATCAAAGCGGGATGAGCTCCTACAATGAGCAGTTCTTC
CDR3aa: CASSHQSGMSSYNEQFF
abundance: -
j_gene: TRBJ2-1
v_gene: TRBV13
d_gene: TRBD2

CDR3nt: TGTGCCAGCAGACTAACTCGGGGGGAGCTGTTTTTT
CDR3aa: CASRLTRGELFF
abundance: -
j_gene: TRBJ2-2
v_gene: TRBV6-5
d_gene: -

CDR3nt: TGTGCCAGCGCCAGGGACCAGAACACTGAAGCTTTCTTT
CDR3aa: CASARDQNTEAFF
abundance: -
j_gene: TRBJ1-1
v_gene: TRBV2
d_gene: -

CDR3nt: TGTGCCAGACAAGGACGGGGCGTGAGAACGGAGACCCAGTACTTC
CDR3aa: CARQGRGVRTETQYF
abundance: -
j_gene: TRBJ2-5
v_gene: TRBV2
d_gene: -

CDR3nt: TGTGCCAGCAGCTTAGGCGGGCCGGGCACCGGGGAGCTGTTTTTT
CDR3aa: CASSLGGPGTGELFF
abundance: -
j_gene: TRBJ2-2
v_gene: TRBV7-6
d_gene: -

CDR3nt: TGTGCCAGCAGCTTGGGGGTTGCCGAGCAGTACTTC
CDR3aa: CASSLGVAEQYF
abundance: -
j_gene: TRBJ2-7
v_gene: TRBV7-8
d_gene: -

CDR3nt: TGTGCCAGCAGCCAAGACTATAGACAGGGGGTCTCCTACGAGCAGTACTTC
CDR3aa: CASSQDYRQGVSYEQYF
abundance: -
j_gene: TRBJ2-7
v_gene: TRBV3-1/TRBV3-2
d_gene: TRBD1

CDR3nt: TGTGCCAGCAGCCAAAATAATCGACAAGCCTCCTACGAGCAGTACTTC
CDR3aa: CASSQNNRQASYEQYF
abundance: -
j_gene: TRBJ2-7
v_gene: TRBV7-8
d_gene: -

CDR3nt: TGTGCTAGCAGTGCGACTAGCGGCTCCTCCTACAATGAGCAGTTCTTC
CDR3aa: CASSATSGSSYNEQFF
abundance: -
j_gene: TRBJ2-1
v_gene: TRBV7-7
d_gene: TRBD2

CDR3nt: TGTGCCAGCAGCTTATCGGCGGGGGATACGCAGTATTTT
CDR3aa: CASSLSAGDTQYF
abundance: -
j_gene: TRBJ2-3
v_gene: TRBV13
d_gene: -

CDR3nt: TGTGCCAGCAGACCTCCGACTAGCGCCTGGGCTTACAATGAGCAGTTCTTC
CDR3aa: CASRPPTSAWAYNEQFF
abundance: -
j_gene: TRBJ2-1
v_gene: TRBV7-9
d_gene: TRBD2

CDR3nt: TGTGCCAGCAGCCAAGTGGGGACTAGCGGGAGCCACGAGCAGTACTTC
CDR3aa: CASSQVGTSGSHEQYF
abundance: -
j_gene: TRBJ2-7
v_gene: TRBV3-1/TRBV3-2
d_gene: TRBD2

CDR3nt: TGTGCCAGCAGTGAAGCGCTTCGAGGGACAGGGGCTGAAAAACTGTTTTTT
CDR3aa: CASSEALRGTGAEKLFF
abundance: -
j_gene: TRBJ1-4
v_gene: TRBV6-1
d_gene: TRBD1

CDR3nt: TGTGCCAGCAGCCAAGGCGGAGCGGGAGGGCCCTTTTACAATGAGCAGTTCTTC
CDR3aa: CASSQGGAGGPFYNEQFF
abundance: -
j_gene: TRBJ2-1
v_gene: TRBV14
d_gene: TRBD2

CDR3nt: TGTGCCTGGAGTGTACTCAGCGTCCAGTACTTC
CDR3aa: CAWSVLSVQYF
abundance: -
j_gene: TRBJ2-5
v_gene: TRBV30
d_gene: -

CDR3nt: TGTGCCACCAGCAGAGGAGGCAGAAACACCGGGGAGCTGTTTTTT
CDR3aa: CATSRGGRNTGELFF
abundance: -
j_gene: TRBJ2-2
v_gene: TRBV15
d_gene: -

CDR3nt: TGTGCCAGCAGCTTAAAAGTCCGGCCGGACAGGGTCCATGGCTACACCTTC
CDR3aa: CASSLKVRPDRVHGYTF
abundance: -
j_gene: TRBJ1-2
v_gene: TRBV7-9
d_gene: TRBD1

CDR3nt: TGTGCCAGCAGTTTATCCACAGGGGGGCCCACTGAAGCTTTCTTT
CDR3aa: CASSLSTGGPTEAFF
abundance: -
j_gene: TRBJ1-1
v_gene: TRBV27
d_gene: TRBD1

CDR3nt: TGTGCCAGCAGCTTCGGACTAGCCCAAAACCAAGAGACCCAGTACTTC
CDR3aa: CASSFGLAQNQETQYF
abundance: -
j_gene: TRBJ2-5
v_gene: TRBV7-9
d_gene: TRBD2

CDR3nt: TGTGCCAGCAGCCAAGACCGACCTGGCAATCAGCCCCAGCATTTT
CDR3aa: CASSQDRPGNQPQHF
abundance: once
j_gene: TRBJ1-5
v_gene: TRBV4-2
d_gene: -

CDR3nt: TGTGCCAGCAGTGGGGACGCCTATGGCTACACCTTC
CDR3aa: CASSGDAYGYTF
abundance: once
j_gene: TRBJ1-2
v_gene: TRBV2
d_gene: -

CDR3nt: TGTGCCAGCAGTGAACGGTCTTTGGTGACTAAGGATGAGCAGTTCTTC
CDR3aa: CASSERSLVTKDEQFF
abundance: -
j_gene: TRBJ2-1
v_gene: TRBV2
d_gene: -

CDR3nt: TGCGCCAGCAGCCAAGATAGAATCGGGGCAGGGGCCTACGAGCAGTACTTC
CDR3aa: CASSQDRIGAGAYEQYF
abundance: -
j_gene: TRBJ2-7
v_gene: TRBV4-1
d_gene: -

CDR3nt: TGTGCCAGCAGTTTATCTGGACCGGGTTCAGAGACCCAGTACTTC
CDR3aa: CASSLSGPGSETQYF
abundance: -
j_gene: TRBJ2-5
v_gene: TRBV27
d_gene: -

CDR3nt: TGTGCCAGCAGTCAGGGACAAGGTCATATCTATGGCTACACCTTC
CDR3aa: CASSQGQGHIYGYTF
abundance: few
j_gene: TRBJ1-2
v_gene: TRBV6-5
d_gene: -

CDR3nt: TGTGCCAGCAGTGTTTCTGTGGTAGCGGGAGGGCCGGGATCCTACAATGAGCAGTTCTTC
CDR3aa: CASSVSVVAGGPGSYNEQFF
abundance: few
j_gene: TRBJ2-1
v_gene: TRBV2
d_gene: TRBD2

CDR3nt: TGTGCCAGCAGCTTCTATCTAGGAGTAACAGATACGCAGTATTTT
CDR3aa: CASSFYLGVTDTQYF
abundance: -
j_gene: TRBJ2-3
v_gene: TRBV7-2
d_gene: -

CDR3nt: TGTGCCAGTGCCCTGGGCGGCAAACTCGATTATGGCTACACCTTC
CDR3aa: CASALGGKLDYGYTF
abundance: -
j_gene: TRBJ1-2
v_gene: TRBV19
d_gene: -